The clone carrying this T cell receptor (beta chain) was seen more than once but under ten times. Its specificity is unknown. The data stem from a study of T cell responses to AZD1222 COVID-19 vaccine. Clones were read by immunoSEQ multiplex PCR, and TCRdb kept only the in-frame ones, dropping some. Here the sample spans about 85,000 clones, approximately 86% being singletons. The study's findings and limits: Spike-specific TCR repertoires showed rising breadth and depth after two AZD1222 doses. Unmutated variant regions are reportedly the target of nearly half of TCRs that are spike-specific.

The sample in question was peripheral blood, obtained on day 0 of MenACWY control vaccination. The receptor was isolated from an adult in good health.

CDR3 region: CASRPGPPSEQYF. CDR3 nucleotides: TGTGCCAGCAGACCCGGCCCCCCCAGCGAGCAGTACTTC. The chain is built from TRBV28 and TRBJ2-7; the D is unclear. The V gene's germline CDR1 is MDHEN and CDR2 SYDVKM. The CDR3 totals 13 residues. Trimming stripped 6 bases from V and 6 bases from J, with 15 bases between.